This T cell receptor beta chain was recorded in a study of molecular identifiers for immune sequencing clone quantification. On the study more broadly: In replicates, RNA from around 20,000 or 100,000 naive CD8 cells was divided five ways and four parts were sequenced. Overall study findings and caveats: Effector cells kept over 98% of their molecules in clones above 20 RNA copies, while naive cells kept under 1% there.

A few counts support this clonotype. Its antigen is undetermined. Libraries of naive CD8 T cells were made from about 19,000 to 1,100,000 sorted cells. They used 10%, 30% or 50% RNA. CD8+CD4-CCR7+CD45RA+ cells were sorted as naive CD8 T cells. TCRdb re-called the PCR reads through MiXCR, storing one row per CDR3 protein. Found here are roughly 300,000 distinct CDR3 sequences, roughly 24% of them singletons; the top ten hold about 0.74%. This CDR3 is built from 12 residues. V was pared by 3 bases and J by 9 bases, with 12 bases between. Germline lookup yields CDR1 DFQATT and CDR2 SNEGSKA (reference sequence).

The sequence came from a human donor in good health. Some libraries in this study had Jurkat cell RNA spiked in. The chain links TRBV20-1 to TRBJ2-1; D is undetermined. Sample: naive CD8+ T cells from blood, with Jurkat cell RNA spiked in. Subset noted: FACS-sorted CD8+CD4-CCR7+CD45RA+ naive T cells. For the CDR3, the DNA is TGCAGTGCTAGGGACGAGAACGGTGAGCAGTTCTTC. Encoded protein: CSARDENGEQFF.